The sequence of this T cell receptor beta chain was determined in a study of beta chain features in type 1 diabetes. Notes on the study in general: The naive, central memory and Treg TCRB repertoires looked more alike in patients than they did in healthy donors. No resolution was reached here on whether HLA type influences TCRB rearrangement.

All of the isolated RNA was reverse transcribed, so expressed TCRB transcripts were sequenced. The method was immunoSEQ multiplex PCR; TCRdb's version includes in-frame clones alone and lacks a portion of them. The data show approximately 250,000 clones, 13% to 15% seen once. A few counts support this clone. The antigen remains undetermined. Central memory, naive, regulatory and stem cell-like memory CD4+ cells were sorted by CD45RO/CCR7/CD25/CD127/CD95/CD27. Material for sequencing was naive CD4+ T cells from blood. The TCR originated in a woman aged 40 to 49 in good health.

CDR3 sequence: CSVEVSGANQPQHF. The DNA for the CDR3 is TGCAGCGTTGAAGTTTCAGGGGCCAATCAGCCCCAGCATTTT. J is TRBJ1-5 and V is TRBV29-1; weak D call: TRBD1 (6 bases). The CDR3 covers 14 residues. Germline V gene sequence: CDR1 SQVTM, CDR2 ANQGSEA. Between the trimmed V and J ends, which lost 1 base and 3 bases, there was a span of 10 bases.